These 26 T cell receptor beta chains were sequenced from one sample in a study of T cell responses to AZD1222 COVID-19 vaccine. Clones were read by immunoSEQ multiplex PCR, and TCRdb kept only the in-frame ones, dropping some. The data show approximately 71,000 clones, with around nine tenths seen just once and 7.5% to 9% held by the top ten. Source: peripheral blood, taken on day 0 of AZD1222 vaccination. The receptors come from an adult in good health.

V is TRBV27 and J is TRBJ2-7; possibly TRBD1 for D (6 bases). This CDR3 is built from 13 residues. V dropped 2 bases and J dropped 2 bases, with 7 bases sitting between them. CDR1 and CDR2 from the germline V gene are MNHEY and SMNVEV (reference sequence). The CDR3 nucleotides read TGTGCCAGCAGTTTAGGGGACACCTACGAGCAGTACTTC. Protein: CASSLGDTYEQYF.

The chain combines TRBV20-1 with TRBJ2-1; 8 nucleotides match TRBD1. Trimming removed 3 bases from V and 4 bases from J; junction bases left unmatched: 5. The CDR3 spans 14 residues. In germline, CDR1 is DFQATT, CDR2 SNEGSKA (reference sequence). CDR3 sequence reads: CSASRTGKYNEQFF. CDR3 in DNA: TGCAGTGCTAGTCGGACAGGGAAATACAATGAGCAGTTCTTC.

This rearrangement joins TRBV7-8 to TRBJ1-5, with D unclear. Trimming removed 3 bases at V and 2 bases at J, with 14 bases between. This CDR3 contains 16 residues. Germline V gene data show CDR1 as SGHVS and CDR2 as FQNEAQ. DNA for the CDR3: TGTGCCAGCAGCTTCGTCGTATGGGAGGGCAATCAGCCCCAGCATTTT. Its protein product is CASSFVVWEGNQPQHF.

CDR3 amino acids: CASSESGGNSPLHF. The DNA of the CDR3 is TGCGCCAGCAGTGAGTCAGGGGGAAATTCACCCCTCCACTTT. V usage is TRBV10-1 and J usage is TRBJ1-6; TRBD1 might be the D (6 bases). The germline CDR1 and CDR2 sequences are WNHNN and SYGVQD (reference sequence). Trimming left V 0 bases short and J 7 bases short, with 7 bases between. CDR3 length: 14 amino acids.

This chain links TRBV6-5 with TRBJ1-2; tentatively, D is TRBD1 (5 bases). The CDR3 loop spans 13 amino acids. Looked up from germline, CDR1 is MNHEY and CDR2 is SVGAGI. The V and J ends lost 0 bases and 7 bases respectively, with 9 bases between them. The CDR3 bases are TGTGCCAGCAGTTACTCCAGGGTTGGTGGCTACACCTTC. The encoded protein is CASSYSRVGGYTF.

This sequence joins TRBV6-2 or TRBV6-3 and TRBJ1-1; possible D gene TRBD1, 6 bases. This CDR3 is 14 amino acids long. Trimming left V 2 bases short and J 4 bases short, with 11 bases between. Germline V gene sequence: CDR1 MNHEY, CDR2 SVGEGT. As DNA, the CDR3 is TGTGCCAGCAGTTACCGGGGGGCGATCACTGAAGCTTTCTTT. Translated, it gives CASSYRGAITEAFF.

The V call is TRBV14, the J call TRBJ2-3, with TRBD2 matching 7 bases. This CDR3 has 19 amino acids. V lost 1 base and J lost 0; bases outside the gene matches: 13. In germline, CDR1 is SGHDN, CDR2 FVKESK. The CDR3 nucleotides are TGTGCCAGCAGCCAAGGAGGGCTAGCGGTCCCTTCTAGCACAGATACGCAGTATTTT. Residues: CASSQGGLAVPSSTDTQYF.

CDR3 sequence: CASSEQGKGNQPQHF. DNA of the CDR3: TGTGCCAGCAGTGAACAGGGAAAGGGGAATCAGCCCCAGCATTTT. The chain employs TRBV6-1 and TRBJ1-5; maybe TRBD1 (5 bases). The CDR3 has 15 amino acids. Germline V gene data show CDR1 as MNHNS and CDR2 as SASEGT. The ends were cut back, 2 bases at V and 4 bases at J, with 12 bases in the middle.

The J gene is TRBJ1-2, the V gene TRBV27; D might be TRBD1 (6 bases). This CDR3 is 14 amino acids long. Germline assignment: CDR1 MNHEY and CDR2 SMNVEV (reference sequence). V lost 5 bases and J lost 5, with 15 bases in between. The CDR3 spells CASSPTGRGYGYTF. In DNA, the CDR3 is TGTGCCAGCAGTCCTACAGGGAGGGGTTATGGCTACACCTTC.

The chain carries TRBV7-6 and TRBJ1-1; no reliable D call. Germline V lookup: CDR1 SGHVS, CDR2 FNYEAQ. V was pared by 3 bases and J by 1 base, with 6 bases between. CDR3 length equals 13 residues. CDR3 sequence (DNA): TGTGCCAGCAGCTTCAGGAGGAACACTGAAGCTTTCTTT. Translated: CASSFRRNTEAFF.

This clone was detected only a few times. This sequence joins TRBV4-2 and TRBJ2-7; 7 bases map to TRBD1. Germline V gene sequence: CDR1 LGHNA, CDR2 YNFKEQ. The junction had 17 bases not matched to a gene; V was cut back by 3 bases and J by 9 bases. The CDR3 runs to 16 residues. CDR3 sequence reads: CASSHPDVGGASLQYF. CDR3 in DNA: TGTGCCAGCAGCCACCCCGATGTAGGGGGCGCGTCCTTGCAGTACTTC.

The chain combines TRBV28 with TRBJ1-3; D call uncertain. The V end was cut by 6 bases, the J end by 2 bases, with 11 bases between. This CDR3 has 14 residues. Germline V lookup: CDR1 MDHEN, CDR2 SYDVKM. The CDR3 spells CASRSQGTGNTIYF. CDR3 nucleotide sequence: TGTGCCAGCAGATCACAAGGTACTGGAAACACCATATATTTT.

The V and J genes are TRBV5-6 and TRBJ1-2; D not resolved. This CDR3 is 13 amino acids long. CDR1 and CDR2 from the germline V gene are SGHDT and YYEEEE. Trimming took off 2 bases at V and 4 bases at J, with 9 bases between the two ends. The CDR3 DNA sequence: TGTGCCAGCAGCTTCCCGCAGGCCTATGGCTACACCTTC. It specifies CASSFPQAYGYTF.

The table lists this clone with a few counts. This chain connects TRBV28 to TRBJ2-6; 7 bases are a match to TRBD1. J was trimmed by 0 bases and V by 4 bases; bases with no gene match: 6. CDR3 length: 17 amino acids. The germline CDR1 and CDR2 sequences are MDHEN and SYDVKM. The CDR3 reads CASSWDSSSSGANVLTF. The DNA for the CDR3 is TGTGCCAGCAGTTGGGACAGTTCTTCCTCTGGGGCCAACGTCCTGACTTTC.

The J gene is TRBJ2-1, the V gene TRBV28; TRBD2 is a possible D gene (5 bases). Between the trimmed V and J ends, which lost 6 bases and 3 bases, there was a span of 15 bases. Germline V gene data show CDR1 as MDHEN and CDR2 as SYDVKM. The CDR3 is 15 residues long. DNA for the CDR3: TGTGCCAGCAGCCCCGGACTTCACTTCTACAATGAGCAGTTCTTC. Encoded protein: CASSPGLHFYNEQFF.

The CDR3 nucleotides are TGTGCCATATCCCCTGGGACAGCGCAAGAGACCCAGTACTTC. This gives the protein CAISPGTAQETQYF. The chain is built from TRBV10-3 and TRBJ2-5, with 7 bases that match TRBD1. The V and J ends lost 9 bases and 2 bases, in that order; junction bases with no gene match: 9. CDR3 length equals 14 residues. CDR1 ENHRY and CDR2 SYGVKD come from the germline V gene.

The rearrangement joins TRBV9 to TRBJ2-7; 7 bases map to TRBD1. With V trimmed by 0 bases and J by 3 bases, 6 bases remained unmatched. The germline CDR1 and CDR2 sequences are SGDLS and YYNGEE. This CDR3 is built from 15 residues. In nucleotides, the CDR3 is TGTGCCAGCAGCGTAGGACCGGGACAGAACTACGAGCAGTACTTC. Its translation is CASSVGPGQNYEQYF. Looking up the rest from reference TRBV9 and TRBJ2-7 gives the full variable domain: DSGVTQTPKHLITATGQRVTLRCSPRSGDLSVYWYQQSLDQGLQFLIQYYNGEERAKGNILERFSAQQFPDLHSELNLSSLELGDSALYFCASSVGPGQNYEQYFGPGTRLTVT.

V is TRBV27 and J is TRBJ1-4; tentatively, D is TRBD1 (6 bases). The CDR3 runs to 17 residues. V lost 8 bases and J lost 7, with 26 bases in between. CDR1 and CDR2 (germline): MNHEY, SMNVEV (reference sequence). DNA for the CDR3: TGTGCCAGCTCGCCGACGCTATGGGACACGTCTAGTGAAAAACTGTTTTTT. It yields the protein CASSPTLWDTSSEKLFF.

This chain links TRBV11-2 with TRBJ2-1; 7 bases agree with TRBD1. The CDR3 loop spans 15 amino acids. V shed 3 bases, J shed 9 bases, and the junction held 11 bases outside the gene matches. Germline V gene sequence: CDR1 SGHAT, CDR2 FQNNGV. CDR3 region: CASSFMTGQIGEQFF. For the CDR3, the DNA is TGTGCCAGCAGCTTTATGACAGGGCAAATTGGTGAGCAGTTCTTC.

The rearrangement links TRBV6-5 to TRBJ2-3; D gene uncertain. CDR3 size: 12 residues. Germline CDR1 MNHEY, CDR2 SVGAGI. The V and J ends lost 7 bases and 7 bases respectively, with 12 bases between them. In DNA, the CDR3 is TGTGCCAGCAAAATCGCCCCGTATACGCAGTATTTT. Translated, it gives CASKIAPYTQYF.

The chain has TRBV18 and TRBJ1-1; the D gene is possibly TRBD1 (6 bases). Per the germline V gene, CDR1 is KGHSH and CDR2 is LQKENI. The CDR3 extends over 14 amino acids. Deletions cut 6 bases from V and 1 base from J, with 12 bases between. Written as DNA, the CDR3 is TGTGCCAGCTCGGGGGGACACCAGAACACTGAAGCTTTCTTT. Translation gives CASSGGHQNTEAFF.

This clone was found once. The chain couples TRBV30 to TRBJ1-3; D not certain. CDR1 and CDR2 from the germline V gene are GTSNPN and SVGIG (reference sequence). The CDR3 spans 16 residues. The ends were cut back, 2 bases at V and 0 bases at J, with 14 bases in the middle. The CDR3 is CAWSFLYKSSGNTIYF. DNA for the CDR3: TGTGCCTGGAGTTTCCTTTACAAGAGCTCTGGAAACACCATATATTTT.

The chain combines TRBV11-3 with TRBJ2-3; possible D gene TRBD2, 5 bases. CDR1 and CDR2 (germline): SGHNT, YENEEA. The CDR3 is made up of 15 amino acids. The V end lost 1 base, the J end lost 1 base, and 9 bases lay between the germline ends. In DNA, the CDR3 is TGTGCCAGCAGCTTAGGTCCGAGGGGCACAGATACGCAGTATTTT. Amino acids: CASSLGPRGTDTQYF.

The chain is built from TRBV6-5 and TRBJ2-1, with TRBD1 matching 10 bases. The CDR3 spans 13 residues. The germline gives CDR1 MNHEY, CDR2 SVGAGI. V gave up 6 bases and J gave up 7 bases; unmatched junction bases: 3. The CDR3 is CASRRTGGNEQFF. CDR3 nucleotide sequence: TGTGCCAGCAGACGGACAGGGGGGAATGAGCAGTTCTTC.

This clone has more than one count but fewer than ten. The same CDR3 can be traced to other DNA sequences in this sample. The rearrangement links TRBV6-6 to TRBJ1-5; D remains ambiguous. Trimming shortened V by 4 bases and J by 6 bases, and 7 bases separated the two germline ends. This CDR3 region has 12 residues. Germline-derived CDR1 and CDR2 are MNHNY and SVGAGI (reference sequence). As DNA, the CDR3 is TGTGCCAGCAGTTCCCGCGGTCAGCCCCAGCATTTT. As protein: CASSSRGQPQHF.

V usage is TRBV20-1 and J usage is TRBJ2-1; TRBD1 matches 8 bases. Germline V lookup: CDR1 DFQATT, CDR2 SNEGSKA (reference sequence). The CDR3 totals 12 residues. The junction had 2 bases not matched to a gene; V was cut back by 3 bases and J by 7 bases. CDR3 in amino acids: CSASQGANEQFF. CDR3 nucleotides: TGCAGTGCTAGTCAGGGGGCAAATGAGCAGTTCTTC.